Listed below are T cell receptor beta chains from one sample, sequenced in a study of T-cell memory formation after mild COVID-19. Using its own MiXCR run on the 5' RACE reads, TCRdb lists one record per CDR3 protein. The sample has 250,000 to 300,000 distinct CDR3 sequences; around 15% are singletons. The specimen sequenced was PBMCs or a T cell subset sorted from them (not recorded which). Receptor source: a man between 18 and 35 years old who had mild COVID-19 (a few samples of this study predate the infection). Cell type and time point are not known. The CDR3 runs from the conserved cysteine through the conserved F or W. Each record gives: clone size, J gene, D gene, V gene, CDR3 DNA, CDR3 protein. D genes are given only for firm matches. The size field is filled for only some rows; it gives once, few, many or a size class.

>.|TRBJ1-1|.|TRBV18
TGTGCCAGCTCGCCGACGGTTGGAAACACTGAAGCTTTCTTT
CASSPTVGNTEAFF
>.|TRBJ1-3|.|TRBV5-1
TGCGCCAGCAGCATTGGACAGATCTTGACAAACACCATATATTTT
CASSIGQILTNTIYF
>.|TRBJ2-3|.|TRBV29-1
TGCAGCGTTGAAGATCTGCGGGGCCCTTTCACAGATACGCAGTATTTT
CSVEDLRGPFTDTQYF
>few|TRBJ2-7|TRBD2|TRBV7-6
TGTGCCAGCAGCTTAGGGGACGGGGGGTACTACGAGCAGTACTTC
CASSLGDGGYYEQYF
>.|TRBJ2-1|TRBD1|TRBV5-1
TGCGCCAGCAACAAAGGACAGGGGGGCACCGATGAGCAGTTCTTC
CASNKGQGGTDEQFF
>few|TRBJ1-2|.|TRBV7-8
TGTGCCAGCAGCTCCACGTTGGGGGTCTTTGGCTACACCTTC
CASSSTLGVFGYTF
>.|TRBJ1-5|.|TRBV20-1
TGCAGTGCTAGTAGGCAGGATAGGAATCAGCCCCAGCATTTT
CSASRQDRNQPQHF
>few|TRBJ2-5|.|TRBV5-1
TGCGCCAGCAGGGACGGGCAAGAGACCCAGTACTTC
CASRDGQETQYF
>.|TRBJ1-1|.|TRBV7-9
TGTGCCAGCAGCTCCCTCAGGGTAAGGACTGAAGCTTTCTTT
CASSSLRVRTEAFF
>.|TRBJ2-5|.|TRBV7-9
TGTGCCAGCAGCTCCTCCTCCCAAGAGACCCAGTACTTC
CASSSSSQETQYF
>few|TRBJ2-1|TRBD2|TRBV12-3/TRBV12-4
TGTGCCAGCACGAACTTTCCGGGGGGTATAATCTACAATGAGCAGTTCTTC
CASTNFPGGIIYNEQFF
>few|TRBJ2-1|TRBD2|TRBV7-9
TGTGCCAGCAGCCCGAAACTAGCGGGGGGCCCCTACAATGAGCAGTTCTTC
CASSPKLAGGPYNEQFF
>.|TRBJ2-3|TRBD2|TRBV10-3
TGTGCCATCAGTGAGTTAGCGGGGGGGCCCGCAGATACGCAGTATTTT
CAISELAGGPADTQYF
>many|TRBJ1-2|.|TRBV18
TGTGCCAGCAGCCCGGACAGTAACTATGGCTACACCTTC
CASSPDSNYGYTF
>.|TRBJ1-1|.|TRBV5-1
TGCGCCAGCGCGTATGGGAACACTGAAGCTTTCTTT
CASAYGNTEAFF
>few|TRBJ1-5|.|TRBV11-2
TGTGCCAGCAGCTTTAAAGGTCTGAAGGATCAGCCCCAGCATTTT
CASSFKGLKDQPQHF
>few|TRBJ2-1|.|TRBV5-1
TGCGCCAGCAGCTTGGAGGGGGACTTCTACAATGAGCAGTTCTTC
CASSLEGDFYNEQFF
>many|TRBJ2-1|TRBD2|TRBV7-9
TGTGCCAGCCCCGGGGGGGTCTCCTACAATGAGCAGTTCTTC
CASPGGVSYNEQFF
>many|TRBJ2-3|.|TRBV4-1
TGCGCCAGCAGCCAGGAAGCAGCCCCTAGCACAGATACGCAGTATTTT
CASSQEAAPSTDTQYF
>.|TRBJ1-5|.|TRBV5-1
TGCGCCAGCAGCGAAGGGGACCGAGACAATCAGCCCCAGCATTTT
CASSEGDRDNQPQHF
>.|TRBJ2-7|TRBD1|TRBV12-3/TRBV12-4
TGTGCCAGCAGTTTAGGGGGACAGAGCTCCTACGAGCAGTACTTC
CASSLGGQSSYEQYF
>few|TRBJ1-5|.|TRBV28
TGTGCCAGCAGCCGCCAAACAGGGTTCAACCAGCCCCAGCATTTT
CASSRQTGFNQPQHF
>.|TRBJ2-5|.|TRBV5-1
TGCGCCAGCAGCTTTCCAGGGGTTGAGACCCAGTACTTC
CASSFPGVETQYF
>.|TRBJ2-2|TRBD2|TRBV4-2
TGTGCCAGCAGCCAAGGGTTATCGGGGGGGTCGGACACCGGGGAGCTGTTTTTT
CASSQGLSGGSDTGELFF
>few|TRBJ1-1|.|TRBV4-1
TGCGCCAGCTCCTCGTGGGGGTCGCGGCGGGTTGCTGAAGCTTTCTTT
CASSSWGSRRVAEAFF
>.|TRBJ1-2|.|TRBV6-2/TRBV6-3
TGTGCCAGCAGTTACTCGAACCATGGCTACACCTTC
CASSYSNHGYTF
>.|TRBJ2-3|.|TRBV5-6
TGTGCCAGCAATAGCCTTTCCTCTGGAGATACGCAGTATTTT
CASNSLSSGDTQYF
>few|TRBJ2-1|TRBD1|TRBV5-5
TGTGCCAGCAGCTTGTGGACAGGCTCCTACAATGAGCAGTTCTTC
CASSLWTGSYNEQFF
>few|TRBJ2-7|.|TRBV27
TGTGCCAGCAACCCCGGGGCAGGTAGGAGCTCCTACGAGCAGTACTTC
CASNPGAGRSSYEQYF
>.|TRBJ2-3|TRBD2|TRBV27
TGTGCCAGCAGTGGGAGGACTAGCGGGGGCACAGATACGCAGTATTTT
CASSGRTSGGTDTQYF
>few|TRBJ1-6|TRBD1|TRBV7-9
TGTGCCAGCAGCTTAGGGACAGGTCCTGTCCCTAATTCACCCCTCCACTTT
CASSLGTGPVPNSPLHF
>.|TRBJ2-7|.|TRBV19
TGTGCCAGTAGTATCTCCGTACAACGTAACGAGCAGTACTTC
CASSISVQRNEQYF
>.|TRBJ2-1|TRBD1|TRBV29-1
TGCAGCGGCGATCCGGGACAGGGCTCCTACAATGAGCAGTTCTTC
CSGDPGQGSYNEQFF
>few|TRBJ2-7|TRBD2|TRBV7-9
TGTGCCAGCAGCTCCCGGAGGACTAGCGGGGGGCACGAGCAGTACTTC
CASSSRRTSGGHEQYF
>.|TRBJ2-4|.|TRBV28
TGTGCCACTTCGGAGGTGACAGGAACGGCGGACATTCAGTACTTC
CATSEVTGTADIQYF
>few|TRBJ2-1|TRBD2|TRBV20-1
TGCAGTGCTGATGCCGGGACTAGCAACAATGAGCAGTTCTTC
CSADAGTSNNEQFF